The TCR beta chain described here comes from a study of low-dose radiotherapy and immunotherapy resistance in tumors (dated by TCRdb to 2021 to 2024). Background on the whole study: Patients in Cohort 1 were given 0.5 Gy per fraction every 2 weeks, and the prescribed total PTV dose was 6.5 Gy. Starting on cycle 1 day 1, patients took 300 mg of aspirin by mouth once daily for four cycles. Cyclophosphamide 200 mg/m2 was given intravenously every two weeks, one day before each radiation and immunotherapy administration. The translational analysis covered eight patients: three from the first dose cohort and the first five from the second dose cohort. Patients were given nivolumab as a 240 mg flat dose every two weeks and ipilimumab at 1 mg/kg every six weeks, with both drugs delivered intravenously. The trial did not randomize participants into treatment groups. For Cohort 2, the dose was 1 Gy per fraction given every two weeks, adding up to 13 Gy in total across 26 weeks.

The time point label, read with the paper, signifies: before trial treatment. The donors came from RACIN, which was a single-arm phase I dose-escalation trial that paired nivolumab and ipilimumab with aspirin, low-dose cyclophosphamide and low-dose radiotherapy. Patients were eligible if they had advanced solid tumors that were TIL-negative. These reads were obtained on an Illumina HiSeq 2500. First-strand cDNA was synthesized with Superscript III and a set of TRAV- and TRBV-specific primers, covering both TCRalpha and TCRbeta chains. A roughly 22-cycle PCR with Phusion amplified the TCRs, pairing a constant-region primer with the adapter that was attached to the V primers. The isolated mRNA was amplified using the MessageAmp II aRNA Amplification Kit, with in vitro transcription performed for around 16 hours at 37 degrees C. mRNA for TCR sequencing was isolated with the Dynabeads mRNA DIRECT Purification Kit. Indexed Illumina adapters were added in a second approximately 26-cycle Phusion PCR, and the resulting products were purified with AMPure XP beads. On the study's bioinformatics: Custom Perl scripts pooled TCR sequences encoding the same protein, removed out-of-frame sequences and computed each clonotype's abundance. The analysis excluded TCR sequences that were supported by just one read. Shannon entropy, Gini index, clonality, richness, and the frequency of TCRs shared between repertoires were included as repertoire metrics. TCRdb reprocessed the public reads (quality trimming at Q25 with fastp, clone calling with MiXCR) and kept in-frame beta chains. Rows are unified per CDR3 protein, each entry keeping the most common DNA and genes. For this entry, the V and J calls and clone size follow TCRdb and not the study's own pipeline. Recorded for this sample are about 64,000 distinct CDR3 sequences; about a quarter of them occurred a single time. About 7% of the sample is in the top ten clones.

This clonotype was counted many times. The antigen it recognizes is unknown. No base quality values were provided; no much bigger clone lies one nucleotide off. The CDR3 sequence holds 15 residues, the cysteine and phenylalanine included. Only the CDR3 DNA stays, 45 bases, in frame from base 1. Trimming removed 8 bases from V and 0 bases from J, leaving 15 bases between the germline ends. From the germline V gene, CDR1 is MDHEN and CDR2 is SYDVKM. The clonotype was recovered from a male donor with rectosigmoid adenocarcinoma. The specimen was PBMCs, collected before treatment. The V gene is TRBV28 and the J gene is TRBJ2-3, and perhaps TRBD1 as D gene, on 5 matching bases. The CDR3 reads CASEGAEASTDTQYF. DNA sequence: TGTGCCAGCGAAGGGGCCGAGGCTAGCACAGATACGCAGTATTTT.